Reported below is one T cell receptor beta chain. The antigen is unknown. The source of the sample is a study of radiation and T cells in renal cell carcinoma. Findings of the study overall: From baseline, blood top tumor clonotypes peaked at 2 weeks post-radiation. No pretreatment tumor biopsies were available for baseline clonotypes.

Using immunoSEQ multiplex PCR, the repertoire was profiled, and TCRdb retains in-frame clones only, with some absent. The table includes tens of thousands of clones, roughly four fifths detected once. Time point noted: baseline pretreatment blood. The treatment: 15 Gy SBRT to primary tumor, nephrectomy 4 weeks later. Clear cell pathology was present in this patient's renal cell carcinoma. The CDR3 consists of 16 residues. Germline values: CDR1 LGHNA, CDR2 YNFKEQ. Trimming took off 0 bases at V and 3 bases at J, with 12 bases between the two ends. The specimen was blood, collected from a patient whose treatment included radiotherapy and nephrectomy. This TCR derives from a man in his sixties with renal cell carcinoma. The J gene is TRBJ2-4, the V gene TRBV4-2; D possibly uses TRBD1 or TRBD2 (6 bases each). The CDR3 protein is CASSQEGGGSKNIQYF. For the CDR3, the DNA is TGTGCCAGCAGCCAAGAAGGGGGAGGAAGCAAAAACATTCAGTACTTC.